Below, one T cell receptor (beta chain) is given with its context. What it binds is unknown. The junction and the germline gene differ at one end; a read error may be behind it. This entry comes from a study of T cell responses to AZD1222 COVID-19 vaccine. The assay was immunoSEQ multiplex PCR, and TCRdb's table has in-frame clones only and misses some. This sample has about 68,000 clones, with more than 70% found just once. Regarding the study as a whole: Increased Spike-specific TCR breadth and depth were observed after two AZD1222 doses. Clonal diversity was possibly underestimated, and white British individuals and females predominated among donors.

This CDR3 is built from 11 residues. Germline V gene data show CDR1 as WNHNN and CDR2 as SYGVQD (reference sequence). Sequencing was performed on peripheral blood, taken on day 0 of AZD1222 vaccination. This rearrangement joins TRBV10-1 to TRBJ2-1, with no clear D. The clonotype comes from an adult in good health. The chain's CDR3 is CASSDGRSWLF. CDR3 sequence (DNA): TGCGCCAGCAGTGATGGCCGGTCGTGGCTCTTC.